Listed here are 17 T cell receptor beta chains from one sample, sequenced in a study of shared clonotypes between healthy human individuals. TCRdb's table, derived via immunoSEQ multiplex PCR, lists solely in-frame clones and lacks some. The data contain about half a million clones, about 74% of them singletons. Material for sequencing was PBMCs. Receptors were obtained from a woman in her thirties or forties in good health. Some clones in this sample may be carry-over from other donors' samples.

The chain joins TRBV30 to TRBJ1-2; D unclear. Germline CDR1 GTSNPN, CDR2 SVGIG (reference sequence). V lost 7 bases to trimming and J lost 1 base, with 10 bases between them. CDR3 length: 12 amino acids. CDR3 residues: CAYGVHNYGYTF. The CDR3 nucleotides are TGTGCCTACGGGGTTCATAACTATGGCTACACCTTC.

About this clone: This clone may be a read error of a much larger clone one base away. This chain connects TRBV12-5 to TRBJ2-2; a weak D match, TRBD1 (5 bases). Germline loops: CDR1 LGHNT, CDR2 FRNRAP. The V gene lost 0 bases and the J gene lost 4 bases, with 12 bases spanning the gap. The CDR3 spans 16 residues. CDR3 in DNA: TGTGCTAGTGGTTTGGTAACAGGACGGTGCACCGGGGAGCTGTTTTTT. The encoded protein is CASGLVTGRCTGELFF.

This chain connects TRBV28 to TRBJ1-1; possible D gene TRBD1, 5 bases. Germline CDR1 and CDR2: MDHEN and SYDVKM. Trimming took 5 bases from V and 1 from J, leaving 11 bases between them. The CDR3 runs 14 residues. DNA for the CDR3: TGTGCCAGCAGTAGGGGTCCCGAGAACACTGAAGCTTTCTTT. Translation gives CASSRGPENTEAFF.

This clone was found a few times. V is TRBV6-5 and J is TRBJ2-7, with D maybe TRBD1 (6 bases). The germline CDR1 and CDR2 sequences are MNHEY and SVGAGI. The CDR3 extends over 14 amino acids. V shed 6 bases and J shed 2 bases, with 14 bases lying between them. The CDR3 DNA is TGTGCCAGCAGACGAGACAGGACCGCCTACGAGCAGTACTTC. This sequence encodes CASRRDRTAYEQYF.

Notes on this clone: Other nucleotide sequences from this sample produce the same CDR3. This chain joins TRBV9 and TRBJ2-1; 14 nucleotides align to TRBD2. Germline CDR1 SGDLS, CDR2 YYNGEE. This CDR3 region has 16 residues. V shed 0 bases and J 6 bases; nucleotides not matched to a gene: 2. In DNA, the CDR3 is TGTGCCAGCAGCGTAGGGGGACTAGCGGGAGTCAATGAGCAGTTCTTC. Residues: CASSVGGLAGVNEQFF.

V gene TRBV5-1 combines with J gene TRBJ2-7, with 10 bases fitting TRBD1. The J segment lost 7 bases and the V segment lost 0 bases, leaving 13 bases of the junction unmatched. The germline gives CDR1 SGHRS, CDR2 YFSETQ. This CDR3 is 17 amino acids long. As DNA, the CDR3 is TGCGCCAGCAGCTTGGCCACCGGGACAGGGGATTTCTGGGAGCAGTACTTC. It codes for CASSLATGTGDFWEQYF.

The gene calls are TRBV5-4 and TRBJ2-7; weak D call: TRBD2 (5 bases). The CDR3 runs to 16 residues. The V gene's germline CDR1 is SGHNT and CDR2 YYREEE (reference sequence). The ends were cut back, 0 bases at V and 2 bases at J, with 15 bases in the middle. CDR3 DNA: TGTGCCAGCAGCTTGGGGACTTTCACTCTCCCCTACGAGCAGTACTTC. It encodes CASSLGTFTLPYEQYF.

The chain employs TRBV28 and TRBJ2-4; no reliable D call. The germline CDR1 and CDR2 sequences are MDHEN and SYDVKM. V dropped 7 bases and J dropped 1 base, with 17 bases sitting between them. CDR3 length: 16 residues. The CDR3 protein is CASNSWANRAKNIQYF. As DNA, the CDR3 is TGTGCCAGCAATTCTTGGGCAAATCGGGCCAAAAACATTCAGTACTTC. Using reference TRBV28 and TRBJ2-4 for the parts outside the CDR3, the full variable domain is DVKVTQSSRYLVKRTGEKVFLECVQDMDHENMFWYRQDPGLGLRLIYFSYDVKMKEKGDIPEGYSVSREKKERFSLILESASTNQTSMYLCASNSWANRAKNIQYFGAGTRLSVL.

The CDR3 spells CASSFSAGGPYEQYF. As DNA, the CDR3 is TGTGCCAGCAGCTTCTCTGCGGGAGGGCCTTACGAGCAGTACTTC. The chain recombines TRBV5-4 with TRBJ2-7; TRBD2 matches at 9 bases. After removal of 2 bases from V and 4 bases from J, the junction contained 7 bases not matched to a gene. Germline V CDR1 and CDR2: SGHNT, YYREEE (reference sequence). This CDR3 region has 15 residues.

The V gene is TRBV25-1, the J gene TRBJ1-1, with a tentative D call TRBD1 (5 bases). This CDR3 spans 14 amino acids. V was pared by 1 base and J by 4 bases, with 10 bases between. CDR1 is MGHDK, CDR2 SYGVNS, per germline. The chain's CDR3 is CASSESGRVTEAFF. The CDR3 nucleotides read TGTGCCAGCAGTGAATCGGGCAGGGTCACTGAAGCTTTCTTT.

The CDR3 DNA is TGTGCCAGCAGTGGTCGGACAGGGCGCGAGCAGTACTTC. It is translated as CASSGRTGREQYF. The V gene is TRBV6-1, the J gene TRBJ2-7; 8 positions agree with TRBD1. The V gene's germline CDR1 is MNHNS and CDR2 SASEGT. The V gene end was trimmed by 4 bases and the J gene end by 6 bases; junction bases not matched to a gene: 5. This CDR3 contains 13 residues.

This clone was picked up a small number of times. This chain connects TRBV4-1 to TRBJ1-5; no reliable D call. This CDR3 contains 15 residues. Trimming stripped 0 bases from V and 5 bases from J, with 11 bases between. The V gene's germline CDR1 is MGHRA and CDR2 YSYEKL. CDR3 amino acids: CASSQDGGIDQPQHF. The CDR3 DNA reads as TGCGCCAGCAGCCAAGATGGAGGGATCGATCAGCCCCAGCATTTT.

Comment on this clone: A read error is possible here, since a much larger clone lies one base away. Different DNA sequences within this sample yield the same CDR3. This rearrangement joins TRBV12-2 to TRBJ2-1; the table assigns TRBD2, which was not confirmed against the DNA. TRBV12-2 represents a pseudogene. This CDR3 spans 16 amino acids. The CDR3 is CASRARLAEYYNEQFF. As DNA, the CDR3 is TGTGCAAGTCGGGCGAGATTAGCGGAGTACTACAATGAGCAGTTCTTC.

This clone was detected only once. J is TRBJ2-1 and V is TRBV2, with 7 bases fitting TRBD1. V lost 4 bases, J lost 4 bases, and 4 bases stayed unmatched. The CDR3 has 14 residues. Germline values: CDR1 SNHLY, CDR2 FYNNEI. The CDR3 DNA reads as TGTGCCAGCAGTGCAGGGGGAAGTTACAATGAGCAGTTCTTC. Translation gives CASSAGGSYNEQFF.

The chain links TRBV5-1 to TRBJ2-7; the D call may be TRBD1 or TRBD2 (5 bases each). The V end lost 4 bases, the J end lost 7 bases, and 12 bases lay between the germline ends. CDR1 is SGHRS, CDR2 YFSETQ, per germline. The CDR3 spans 12 residues. Here the CDR3 DNA reads TGCGCCAGCAGCCTGGGACCTAAGGAGCAGTACTTC. This codes for CASSLGPKEQYF.

The V call is TRBV27, the J call TRBJ1-5, with TRBD1 matching 9 bases. Germline V gene sequence: CDR1 MNHEY, CDR2 SMNVEV (reference sequence). The CDR3 is 14 residues long. The V and J ends lost 5 bases and 7 bases, in that order; junction bases with no gene match: 6. CDR3 loop: CASSQGTGKQPQHF. The CDR3 coding sequence is TGTGCCAGCAGTCAAGGGACAGGGAAACAGCCCCAGCATTTT.

The genes are TRBV7-9 and TRBJ2-3; 8 bases align to TRBD2. Germline CDR1 is SEHNR and CDR2 is FQNEAQ (reference sequence). V trimming: 4 bases; J trimming: 0 bases; junction bases outside the gene matches: 3. The CDR3 contains 15 residues. CDR3 loop: CASSYPSGSTDTQYF. In nucleotides, the CDR3 is TGTGCCAGCAGCTACCCTAGCGGGAGCACAGATACGCAGTATTTT.